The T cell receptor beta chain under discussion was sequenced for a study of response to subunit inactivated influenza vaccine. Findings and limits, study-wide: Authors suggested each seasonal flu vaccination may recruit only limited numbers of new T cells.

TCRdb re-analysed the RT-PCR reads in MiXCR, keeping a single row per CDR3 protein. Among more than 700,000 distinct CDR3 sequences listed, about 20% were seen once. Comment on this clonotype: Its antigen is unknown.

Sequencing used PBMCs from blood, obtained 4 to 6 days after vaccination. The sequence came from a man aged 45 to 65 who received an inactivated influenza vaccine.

CDR3 sequence: CASGGPGGEKLFF. The CDR3 region has the DNA TGTGCCTCAGGGGGACCGGGCGGTGAAAAACTGTTTTTT. J is TRBJ1-4 and V is TRBV12-3 or TRBV12-4, with 7 bases fitting TRBD1. Trimming removed 11 bases from V and 7 bases from J; junction bases left unmatched: 10. The CDR3 consists of 13 residues.